These T cell receptor beta chains were read from a single sample in a study of T cell responses to AZD1222 COVID-19 vaccine. Profiled with immunoSEQ multiplex PCR; TCRdb holds only in-frame clones, not every one. There are about 110,000 clones in the sample; about 88% occur only once, and 17% lies in the top ten. The source was peripheral blood, collected on day 0 of AZD1222 vaccination. The receptors stem from an adult in good health. Each CDR3 is given with its conserved first and last residue. The D gene is left open where the match is weak. Clone sizes are given selectively: once, few, many, or a class where the clone is expanded.

clone size	V gene	J gene	D gene	CDR3 DNA	CDR3 protein
.	TRBV28	TRBJ2-3	.	TGTGCCAGCAGTTTTATCTGGGCCCGCCACACAGATACGCAGTATTTT	CASSFIWARHTDTQYF
.	TRBV18	TRBJ1-2	TRBD1	TGTGCCAGCTCACCATCGTTGGACAGGGTCGATGGCTACACCTTC	CASSPSLDRVDGYTF
few	TRBV5-1	TRBJ1-2	TRBD1	TGCGCCAGCAGCTTGGCCGGTCCAGGACAGGGGGTCTATGGCTACACCTTC	CASSLAGPGQGVYGYTF
.	TRBV18	TRBJ1-1	.	TGTGCCAGCTCAAATCAGGGGTTACGAACTGAAGCTTTCTTT	CASSNQGLRTEAFF
.	TRBV19	TRBJ2-2	.	TGTGCCAGTAGTTCCCCCAAGGGCGCGGGCACCGGGGAGCTGTTTTTT	CASSSPKGAGTGELFF
.	TRBV28	TRBJ1-5	.	TGTGCCAGCAGGCGAGACTATAGCAATCAGCCCCAGCATTTT	CASRRDYSNQPQHF
.	TRBV7-2	TRBJ2-5	TRBD2	TGTGCCAGCAGCTTAGCCGGGAGGGCCGGGGAGACCCAGTACTTC	CASSLAGRAGETQYF
.	TRBV6-5	TRBJ2-3	.	TGTGCCACCAAGGGCTCTTGGACAGATACGCAGTATTTT	CATKGSWTDTQYF
.	TRBV5-5	TRBJ2-1	TRBD2	TGTGCCAGCAGCTCCCAGCGGGGGGGCCGGGTAGGCAATGAGCAGTTCTTC	CASSSQRGGRVGNEQFF
.	TRBV9	TRBJ1-5	TRBD1	TGTGCCAGCAGCGTAGTTAGCTTGGACAGGGCTAGCAATCAGCCCCAGCATTTT	CASSVVSLDRASNQPQHF
.	TRBV10-3	TRBJ2-2	.	TGTGCCATCGGTGGGCTAGCCTTACCCGGGGAGCTGTTTTTT	CAIGGLALPGELFF
.	TRBV5-1	TRBJ2-1	TRBD2	TGCGCCAGCAGCTCCCGGAGGGACAGCGGGCTAGCGGGAAACAATGAGCAGTTCTTC	CASSSRRDSGLAGNNEQFF
.	TRBV19	TRBJ1-2	TRBD1	TGTGCCAGTAGTATGGGGACAGGGGGGTATGGCTACACCTTC	CASSMGTGGYGYTF
.	TRBV5-4	TRBJ1-6	.	TGTGCCAGCAGCTTGGCGGGGGACTCACCCCTCCACTTT	CASSLAGDSPLHF
.	TRBV11-3	TRBJ2-1	TRBD1	TGTGCCAGCAGCTCCGATACAGGGGCTAATGAGCAGTTCTTC	CASSSDTGANEQFF
.	TRBV16	TRBJ2-3	TRBD2	TGTGCCAGCAGCCAATCGTCCTCCAGGGAGGGAACAGATACGCAGTATTTT	CASSQSSSREGTDTQYF
.	TRBV19	TRBJ2-1	.	TGTGCCAGTAGGATCGGGGGAGTTAACAATGAGCAGTTCTTC	CASRIGGVNNEQFF
.	TRBV5-1	TRBJ2-1	.	TGCGCCAGCAGCTTGCCGGCAGGGTGGGACAATGAGCAGTTCTTC	CASSLPAGWDNEQFF
.	TRBV3-1/TRBV3-2	TRBJ1-2	.	TGTGCCAGCAGCCAAAAGAGGAGGGGGGTTCCAGGCTACACCTTC	CASSQKRRGVPGYTF
.	TRBV27	TRBJ2-7	.	TGTGCCAAAGGTAGCAGCCCGTACTACGAGCAGTACTTC	CAKGSSPYYEQYF
few	TRBV6-5	TRBJ2-2	.	TGTGCCAGCAGGATCGGACAGTTCACCGGGGAGCTGTTTTTT	CASRIGQFTGELFF
.	TRBV4-1	TRBJ1-1	.	TGCGCCAGCAGCCAAGAGGGGAAGGGGCACACTGAAGCTTTCTTT	CASSQEGKGHTEAFF
.	TRBV5-6	TRBJ2-7	.	TGTGCCAGCAGCGCGGGCCTAGTCGGTGGCTACGAGCAGTACTTC	CASSAGLVGGYEQYF
.	TRBV27	TRBJ2-7	.	TGTGCCAGCAGTTTATCGAGGGACTCCTCCTACGAGCAGTACTTC	CASSLSRDSSYEQYF
.	TRBV7-9	TRBJ2-5	TRBD1	TGTGCCAGCAGCTCGACAGGGTACCAAGAGACCCAGTACTTC	CASSSTGYQETQYF
.	TRBV7-2	TRBJ2-1	TRBD1	TGTGCCAGCAGCTTATCACAGGGGGCGCACAATGAGCAGTTCTTC	CASSLSQGAHNEQFF
.	TRBV30	TRBJ1-2	.	TGTGCCTGGAGCCCAGAGACTAACTATGGCTACACCTTC	CAWSPETNYGYTF
.	TRBV9	TRBJ1-4	.	TGTGCCAGCAGCGTAGGGGGGTCTGAAAAACTGTTTTTT	CASSVGGSEKLFF
.	TRBV12-3/TRBV12-4	TRBJ2-3	.	TGTGCCAGCGGGCGATCCACAGATACGCAGTATTTT	CASGRSTDTQYF
few	TRBV29-1	TRBJ1-1	.	TGCAGCGTTAGGGTCCGGGAGACTGAAGCTTTCTTT	CSVRVRETEAFF
.	TRBV7-3	TRBJ2-1	.	TGTGCCAGCAGCCAGATTGGAGGGAATGAGCAGTTCTTC	CASSQIGGNEQFF
.	TRBV9	TRBJ1-1	.	TGTGCCAGCACCCCTCCACGAGGGAGCACTGAAGCTTTCTTT	CASTPPRGSTEAFF
.	TRBV19	TRBJ2-2	.	TGTGCCAGTAGTATTGGCAGAAGCAACACCGGGGAGCTGTTTTTT	CASSIGRSNTGELFF
many	TRBV6-5	TRBJ1-1	TRBD1	TGTGCCAGCAGTTACCGGACAGGGCTGTCCACTGAAGCTTTCTTT	CASSYRTGLSTEAFF
.	TRBV7-2	TRBJ2-5	TRBD2	TGTGCCAGCAGCTTGGCGGGAGGGAGGGGCCAAGAGACCCAGTACTTC	CASSLAGGRGQETQYF
.	TRBV5-1	TRBJ2-7	.	TGCGCCAGCAGCTTGACCCGGAGGATAGGCTCCTACGAGCAGTACTTC	CASSLTRRIGSYEQYF
.	TRBV9	TRBJ2-5	.	TGTGCCAGCAGCGTAGGGGGGCATCTGGGGACCCAGTACTTC	CASSVGGHLGTQYF